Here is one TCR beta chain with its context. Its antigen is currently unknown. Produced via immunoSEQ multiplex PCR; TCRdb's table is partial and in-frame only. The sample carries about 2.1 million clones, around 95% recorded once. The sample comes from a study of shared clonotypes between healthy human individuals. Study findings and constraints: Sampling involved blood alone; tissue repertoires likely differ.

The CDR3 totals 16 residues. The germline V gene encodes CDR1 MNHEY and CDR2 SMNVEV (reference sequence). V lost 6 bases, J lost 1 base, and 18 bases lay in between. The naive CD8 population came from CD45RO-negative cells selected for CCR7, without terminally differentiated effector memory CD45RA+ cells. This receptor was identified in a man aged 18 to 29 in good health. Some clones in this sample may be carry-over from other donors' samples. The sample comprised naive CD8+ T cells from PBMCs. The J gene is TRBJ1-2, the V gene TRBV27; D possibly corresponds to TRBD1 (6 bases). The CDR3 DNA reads TGTGCCAGCAGCGCCTCAGAGGGGGATATTAACTATGGCTACACCTTC. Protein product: CASSASEGDINYGYTF.